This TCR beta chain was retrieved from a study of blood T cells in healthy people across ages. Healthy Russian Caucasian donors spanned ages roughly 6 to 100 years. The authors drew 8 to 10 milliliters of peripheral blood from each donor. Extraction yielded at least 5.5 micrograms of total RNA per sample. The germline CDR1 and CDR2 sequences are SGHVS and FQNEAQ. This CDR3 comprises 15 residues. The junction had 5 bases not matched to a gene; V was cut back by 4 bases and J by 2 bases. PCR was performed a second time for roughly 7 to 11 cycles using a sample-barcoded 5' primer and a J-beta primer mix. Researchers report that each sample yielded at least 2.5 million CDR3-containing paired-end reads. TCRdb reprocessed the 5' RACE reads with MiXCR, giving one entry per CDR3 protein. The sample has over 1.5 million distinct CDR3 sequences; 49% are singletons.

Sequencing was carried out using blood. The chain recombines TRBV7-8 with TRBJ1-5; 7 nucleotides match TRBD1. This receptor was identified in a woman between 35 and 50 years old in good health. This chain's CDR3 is CASSSSGTGNQPQHF. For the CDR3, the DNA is TGTGCCAGCAGCTCTTCCGGGACAGGCAATCAGCCCCAGCATTTT.